The source of this T cell receptor beta chain is a study of T cell changes during pregnancy in multiple sclerosis. The assay was immunoSEQ multiplex PCR, and TCRdb's table has in-frame clones only and misses some. The data contain tens of thousands of clones, roughly 92% of them singletons. The J segment lost 4 bases and the V segment lost 3 bases, leaving 21 bases of the junction unmatched. This CDR3 is built from 19 residues. CDR1 is SGHDT, CDR2 YYEEEE, per germline. This receptor was obtained from a female donor in good health, enrolled as a control in a pregnancy study. The specimen was peripheral blood, collected in the third trimester of pregnancy. The V and J genes are TRBV5-6 and TRBJ2-7; 8 bases are shared with TRBD1. The CDR3 nucleotides are TGTGCCAGCAGCTCTCTGCGGGATATCACGGGACAGGTATCTTACGAGCAGTACTTC. Residues: CASSSLRDITGQVSYEQYF.